The clone carrying this TCR beta chain was detected a few times. Source study methods: Using reference gene primer amplification, nucleated cell counts were estimated. Here immunoSEQ multiplex PCR was the method, and the copy in TCRdb shows in-frame clones only, minus some. V and J calls plus clone size are reproduced from that table; the DNA served to infer D and trimming. The sample holds over 250,000 clones, 70% to 90% seen once. This specimen belongs to a study of blood T cell repertoires in COVID-19. Study as a whole: Both acute and convalescent COVID-19 samples were obtained from the United States, Italy and Spain. PBMCs, B-cell-depleted T cells, or T cells provided the cDNA or gDNA that made up the material.

The V gene lost 6 bases and the J gene lost 3 bases, with 12 bases spanning the gap. The CDR3 length is 13 residues. CDR1 is SQVTM, CDR2 ANQGSEA, per germline. The clonotype originates from a woman between 65 and 79 years old with acute or convalescent COVID-19. Sequenced: peripheral blood. This chain connects TRBV29-1 to TRBJ1-5; a weak D match, TRBD1 (5 bases). CDR3 DNA: TGCAGCGTGTCTATCAGGGACAATCAGCCCCAGCATTTT. Protein product: CSVSIRDNQPQHF.